These 23 T cell receptor beta chains came from one sample sequenced in a study of Ad26.COV2.S vaccination and SARS-CoV-2 variants. Clones were read by immunoSEQ multiplex PCR, and TCRdb kept only the in-frame ones, dropping some. There are about 330,000 clones in the sample; roughly nine tenths occur only once, and 4.5% to 7% lies in the top ten. Described treatment: 19 received Ad26.COV2.S at low or high dose, single or two shots; several received placebo; per-sample allocation not given. Collection of samples fell on day 63 after the first vaccine or placebo injection. The starting material was peripheral blood, obtained in a trial of Ad26.COV2.S vaccine versus placebo. Source of these receptors: a person between 18 and 65 years old who received the Ad26.COV2.S COVID-19 vaccine or a placebo.

The V call is TRBV15, the J call TRBJ2-7; 8 bases are shared with TRBD1. Per germline, CDR1 LNHNV and CDR2 YYDKDF (reference sequence). Trimming removed 1 base from V and 2 bases from J; junction bases left unmatched: 4. The CDR3 is 15 amino acids. CDR3 nucleotide sequence: TGTGCCACCAGCAGAGTTGGGACAGGAGCCTACGAGCAGTACTTC. Translated, it gives CATSRVGTGAYEQYF.

This clone was picked up one time. The chain carries TRBV18 and TRBJ1-3; D possibly corresponds to TRBD1 (5 bases). The CDR3 has 14 amino acids. Between the trimmed V and J ends, which lost 4 bases and 0 bases, there was a span of 7 bases. From germline, CDR1 is KGHSH and CDR2 LQKENI. CDR3 DNA sequence: TGTGCCAGCTCACTACAGGACTCTGGAAACACCATATATTTT. Translating it yields CASSLQDSGNTIYF.

This clone was seen once. The rearrangement links TRBV4-1 to TRBJ1-6; D perhaps matches TRBD1 (5 bases). Trimming left V 4 bases short and J 6 bases short, with 19 bases between. The CDR3 loop spans 17 amino acids. Germline CDR1 MGHRA, CDR2 YSYEKL. DNA for the CDR3: TGCGCCAGCAGCCTCGGGGGAGTTCAAAAACTTAATTCACCCCTCCACTTT. This codes for CASSLGGVQKLNSPLHF.

The gene calls are TRBV14 and TRBJ1-1, with TRBD1 matching 10 bases. CDR1 SGHDN and CDR2 FVKESK come from the germline V gene. The CDR3 is 18 amino acids. The V gene end was trimmed by 1 base and the J gene end by 5 bases; junction bases not matched to a gene: 13. CDR3 DNA sequence: TGTGCCAGCAGCCAAGTCAGACAGGGGGCACCCGGGCGGACTGAAGCTTTCTTT. This encodes CASSQVRQGAPGRTEAFF.

The V gene is TRBV3-1 (or the pseudogene TRBV3-2), the J gene TRBJ2-5; D unclear. The CDR3 covers 15 residues. CDR1 and CDR2 from the germline V gene are LGHDT and YNNKEL (reference sequence). V was pared by 3 bases and J by 5 bases, with 16 bases between. The CDR3 protein is CASSHSPYARETQYF. In DNA form, the CDR3 reads TGTGCCAGCAGCCACAGTCCCTACGCACGCGAGACCCAGTACTTC.

This chain uses TRBV4-3 with TRBJ2-7; D might be TRBD1 or TRBD2, each matching 5 bases. CDR1 and CDR2 (germline): LGHNA, YSLEER. V lost 4 bases to trimming and J lost 2 bases, with 15 bases between them. The CDR3 consists of 15 residues. CDR3 loop: CASSPTVGGAYEQYF. Here the CDR3 DNA reads TGCGCCAGCAGCCCCACCGTTGGGGGAGCCTACGAGCAGTACTTC.

The rearrangement joins TRBV5-1 to TRBJ1-1; D gene uncertain. Trimming took 5 bases from V and 1 from J, leaving 12 bases between them. This CDR3 is 14 amino acids long. Germline CDR1 is SGHRS and CDR2 is YFSETQ. The CDR3 DNA reads as TGCGCCAGCAGTCGTGGCTATGCGAACACTGAAGCTTTCTTT. Its translation is CASSRGYANTEAFF.

The V call is TRBV4-3, the J call TRBJ2-1; D possibly corresponds to TRBD1 (5 bases). V lost 1 base and J lost 4, with 14 bases in between. CDR3 length: 16 amino acids. Germline lookup yields CDR1 LGHNA and CDR2 YSLEER. The CDR3 DNA follows: TGCGCCAGCAGCCAAGGACAGAGTTCGCGATACAATGAGCAGTTCTTC. This gives the protein CASSQGQSSRYNEQFF.

The J gene is TRBJ1-1, the V gene TRBV11-2; 9 positions match TRBD1. The CDR3 sequence is 18 residues long. V lost 2 bases, J lost 2 bases, and 12 bases stayed unmatched. From germline, CDR1 is SGHAT and CDR2 FQNNGV. The CDR3 DNA sequence: TGTGCCAGCAGCTTAATGGCGATCGGGACAGGGACCAACACTGAAGCTTTCTTT. Its protein is CASSLMAIGTGTNTEAFF.

There are a few counts of this clone. The chain couples TRBV4-3 to TRBJ1-6; D is uncertain. This CDR3 has 16 residues. V was pared by 5 bases and J by 3 bases, with 14 bases between. CDR1 and CDR2 (germline): LGHNA, YSLEER. Here the CDR3 DNA reads TGCGCCAGCAGCGCAGCCCTGTATGGCTATAATTCACCCCTCCACTTT. Residues: CASSAALYGYNSPLHF.

About this clone itself: Other DNA sequences from this sample encode an identical CDR3 as well. The chain couples TRBV5-1 to TRBJ1-1; 8 bases are a match to TRBD1. Trimming cost V 2 bases and J 4 bases; bases outside gene matches: 4. The germline V gene encodes CDR1 SGHRS and CDR2 YFSETQ. This CDR3 has 14 amino acids. The CDR3 sequence is CASSLEQGGTEAFF. The DNA for the CDR3 is TGCGCCAGCAGCTTAGAACAGGGGGGCACTGAAGCTTTCTTT.

As regards this clone: A much more abundant neighbour one base away suggests this may be a read error. At the DNA level, this CDR3 is encoded by other sequences in the same sample as well. In DNA, the CDR3 is TGCAGTGCTAGTCCAGTGAGCTATGGCTACACTTTC. Translating it yields CSASPVSYGYTF. V gene TRBV20-1 combines with J gene TRBJ1-2; D is ambiguous. CDR1 is DFQATT, CDR2 SNEGSKA, per germline (reference sequence). The CDR3 extends over 12 amino acids.

This chain uses TRBV7-9 with TRBJ2-2, with 12 bases lining up with TRBD2. CDR1 and CDR2 from the germline V gene are SEHNR and FQNEAQ (reference sequence). Trimming cost V 6 bases and J 1 base; bases outside gene matches: 6. CDR3 size: 17 residues. The CDR3 bases are TGTGCCAGCAGTTCCCCGGGACTAGCGGGGAACACCGGGGAGCTGTTTTTT. It translates to CASSSPGLAGNTGELFF.

The V gene is TRBV7-2, the J gene TRBJ2-5; D is possibly TRBD1 (6 bases). Germline V gene sequence: CDR1 SGHTA, CDR2 FQGNSA. Trimming left V 5 bases short and J 2 bases short, with 15 bases between. There are 15 residues in the CDR3. In DNA, the CDR3 is TGTGCCAGCAGCCTCGACAGGACGGGGCAAGAGACCCAGTACTTC. It is translated as CASSLDRTGQETQYF. Looking up the rest from reference TRBV7-2 and TRBJ2-5 gives the full variable domain: GAGVSQSPSNKVTEKGKDVELRCDPISGHTALYWYRQSLGQGLEFLIYFQGNSAPDKSGLPSDRFSAERTGGSVSTLTIQRTQQEDSAVYLCASSLDRTGQETQYFGPGTRLLVL.

The V call is TRBV12-3 or TRBV12-4, the J call TRBJ2-1; 8 nucleotides align to TRBD2. There are 13 residues in the CDR3. V lost 2 bases, J lost 9 bases, and 3 bases stayed unmatched. CDR3 sequence: CASSLRGGFEQFF. In DNA, the CDR3 is TGTGCCAGCAGTTTACGCGGGGGGTTTGAGCAGTTCTTC.

This chain joins TRBV4-3 and TRBJ2-7; unclear D gene. Between the trimmed V and J ends, which lost 1 base and 5 bases, there was a span of 12 bases. Per the germline V gene, CDR1 is LGHNA and CDR2 is YSLEER. CDR3 length: 14 residues. CDR3 sequence reads: CASSQAIRVHEQYF. DNA for the CDR3: TGCGCCAGCAGCCAAGCGATTCGAGTTCACGAGCAGTACTTC.

This clone was seen once. The rearrangement links TRBV5-1 to TRBJ1-2, with D perhaps matching TRBD1 (5 bases). The CDR3 loop spans 14 amino acids. Trimming pared 0 bases from V and 4 bases from J, leaving 10 bases between. The germline V gene has CDR1 SGHRS and CDR2 YFSETQ. The CDR3 nucleotides read TGCGCCAGCAGCTTGGTTTGGGGCCCCTATGGCTACACCTTC. Translating gives CASSLVWGPYGYTF.

The chain joins TRBV11-3 to TRBJ2-6; a possible D gene is TRBD1 (5 bases). V dropped 0 bases and J dropped 0 bases, with 9 bases sitting between them. Germline CDR1 is SGHNT and CDR2 is YENEEA. The CDR3 runs to 17 residues. CDR3 in DNA: TGTGCCAGCAGCTTAGATCAAAGGGGCTCTGGGGCCAACGTCCTGACTTTC. The encoded protein is CASSLDQRGSGANVLTF.

This chain links TRBV7-3 with TRBJ1-1, with 8 bases that match TRBD1. Germline loops: CDR1 SGHTA, CDR2 FQGTGA. The V segment lost 5 bases and the J segment 2 bases; nucleotides outside the gene matches: 7. The CDR3 totals 15 residues. The CDR3 region has the DNA TGTGCCAGCAGCCCCTGGGACAGGTTAAACACTGAAGCTTTCTTT. It encodes CASSPWDRLNTEAFF.

The count of this clone is one. This chain joins TRBV24-1 and TRBJ2-1; TRBD1 matches 7 bases. Germline V gene sequence: CDR1 KGHDR, CDR2 SFDVKD. This CDR3 has 15 residues. V lost 3 bases and J lost 10; bases outside the gene matches: 11. The CDR3 DNA follows: TGTGCCACCAGTGATCCATCCTCAGGGGGTTACGAGCAGTTCTTC. Encoded protein: CATSDPSSGGYEQFF.

The V gene is TRBV28, the J gene TRBJ2-7, with 9 bases identical to TRBD1. The CDR3 length is 15 residues. J was trimmed by 3 bases and V by 4 bases; bases with no gene match: 7. CDR1 and CDR2 from the germline V gene are MDHEN and SYDVKM. The CDR3 spells CASSSPGQGHYEQYV. CDR3 bases: TGTGCCAGCAGTTCTCCGGGACAGGGTCACTACGAGCAGTACGTC.

In DNA form, the CDR3 reads TGTGCCAGCAGCCTCCGGATGAACACTGAAGCTTTCTTT. This encodes CASSLRMNTEAFF. This rearrangement joins TRBV9 to TRBJ1-1, with unresolved D. CDR1 SGDLS and CDR2 YYNGEE come from the germline V gene. Trimming took 4 bases from V and 0 from J, leaving 7 bases between them. The CDR3 contains 13 residues. Together with reference TRBV9 and TRBJ1-1, the CDR3 gives the full variable domain: DSGVTQTPKHLITATGQRVTLRCSPRSGDLSVYWYQQSLDQGLQFLIQYYNGEERAKGNILERFSAQQFPDLHSELNLSSLELGDSALYFCASSLRMNTEAFFGQGTRLTVV.

The chain employs TRBV25-1 and TRBJ1-2, with D possibly matching TRBD1 (6 bases). The length of the CDR3 is 16 residues. The V end lost 3 bases, the J end lost 6 bases, and 20 bases lay between the germline ends. CDR1 is MGHDK and CDR2 is SYGVNS in the germline V gene. The CDR3 is CASSDLSRQDLDGYTF. CDR3 bases: TGTGCCAGCAGTGATTTGTCGAGACAGGATCTGGATGGCTACACCTTC.